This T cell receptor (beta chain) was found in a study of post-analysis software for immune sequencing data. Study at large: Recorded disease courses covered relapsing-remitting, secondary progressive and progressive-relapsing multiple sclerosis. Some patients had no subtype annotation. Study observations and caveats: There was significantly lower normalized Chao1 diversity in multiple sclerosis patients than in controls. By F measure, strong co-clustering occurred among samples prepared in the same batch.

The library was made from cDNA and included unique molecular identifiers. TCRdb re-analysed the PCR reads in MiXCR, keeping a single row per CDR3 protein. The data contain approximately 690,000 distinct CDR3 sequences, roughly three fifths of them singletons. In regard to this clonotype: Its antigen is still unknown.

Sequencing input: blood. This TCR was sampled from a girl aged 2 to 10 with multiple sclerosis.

CDR3 amino acids: CASSTVREETQYF. For the CDR3, the DNA is TGTGCCAGCAGTACCGTCAGGGAAGAGACCCAGTACTTC. The rearrangement uses TRBV6-6 and TRBJ2-7; a possible D gene is TRBD1 (5 bases). TRBJ2-5 matches the DNA end more closely, so the J call is doubtful. The germline gives CDR1 MNHNY, CDR2 SVGAGI (reference sequence). This CDR3 region has 13 residues.